This T cell receptor beta chain was captured by sequencing in a study of cytomegalovirus exposure and HLA in healthy donors. Study-wide results and limits: It was only CMV serostatus that was available as immune exposure information. Per published accounts, TCR beta sequences correctly predicted the HLA-A and HLA-B alleles of most subjects.

PCR used 60 Vbeta primers and 13 Jbeta primers. Sequencing was performed with immunoSEQ multiplex PCR; in TCRdb, only in-frame clones are kept and a portion is missing. The sample comprises approximately 97,000 clones, about 62% of which are singletons, and approximately 4.8% rests with the top ten. Despite likely unrecorded immune exposures, the donors were nominally healthy at the time of sampling. Germline V gives CDR1 SGHTA, CDR2 FQGNSA. The CDR3 sequence is 14 residues long. Trimming took off 5 bases at V and 4 bases at J, with 12 bases between the two ends. Comments on this clone: The antigen is not known.

Sequencing was carried out using PBMCs. The TCR sequence derives from a human donor in good health. V and J are TRBV7-2 and TRBJ1-5, with D possibly being TRBD1 (5 bases). CDR3 DNA sequence: TGTGCCAGCAGCCCTTCCGGGGGAAATCAGCCCCAGCATTTT. Translating it yields CASSPSGGNQPQHF.